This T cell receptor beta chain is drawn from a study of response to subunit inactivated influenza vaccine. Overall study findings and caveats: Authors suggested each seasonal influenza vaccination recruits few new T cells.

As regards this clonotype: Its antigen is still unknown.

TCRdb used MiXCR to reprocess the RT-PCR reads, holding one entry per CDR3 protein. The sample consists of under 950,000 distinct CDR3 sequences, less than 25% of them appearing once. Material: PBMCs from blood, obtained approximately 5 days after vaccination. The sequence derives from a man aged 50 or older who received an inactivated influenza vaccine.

CDR3 nucleotide sequence: TGTGCCAGCAGTGAGGGGTACTATCCCCTCCACTTT. Amino acid sequence: CASSEGYYPLHF. J is TRBJ1-6 and V is TRBV3-1; the D gene is possibly TRBD1 (5 bases). Germline V CDR1 and CDR2: LGHDT, YNNKEL (reference sequence). Trimming pared 6 bases from V and 13 bases from J, leaving 13 bases between. This CDR3 region has 12 residues.